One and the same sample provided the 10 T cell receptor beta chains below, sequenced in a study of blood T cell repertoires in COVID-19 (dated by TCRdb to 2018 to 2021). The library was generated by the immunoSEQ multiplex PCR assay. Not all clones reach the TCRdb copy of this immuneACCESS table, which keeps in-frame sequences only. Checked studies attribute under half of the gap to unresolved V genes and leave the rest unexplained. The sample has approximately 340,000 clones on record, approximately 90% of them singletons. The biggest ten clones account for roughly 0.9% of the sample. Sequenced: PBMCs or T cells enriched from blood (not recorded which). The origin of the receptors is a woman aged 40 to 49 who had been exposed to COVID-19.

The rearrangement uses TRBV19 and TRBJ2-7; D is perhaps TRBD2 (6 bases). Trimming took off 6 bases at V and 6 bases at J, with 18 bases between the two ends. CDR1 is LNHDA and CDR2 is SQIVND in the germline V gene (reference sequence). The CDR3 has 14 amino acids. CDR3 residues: CASSQKGQGGEQYF. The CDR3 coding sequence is TGTGCCAGTAGCCAAAAAGGGCAGGGAGGCGAGCAGTACTTC. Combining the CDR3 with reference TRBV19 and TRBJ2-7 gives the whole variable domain DGGITQSPKYLFRKEGQNVTLSCEQNLNHDAMYWYRQDPGQGLRLIYYSQIVNDFQKGDIAEGYSVSREKKESFPLTVTSAQKNPTAFYLCASSQKGQGGEQYFGPGTRLTVT.

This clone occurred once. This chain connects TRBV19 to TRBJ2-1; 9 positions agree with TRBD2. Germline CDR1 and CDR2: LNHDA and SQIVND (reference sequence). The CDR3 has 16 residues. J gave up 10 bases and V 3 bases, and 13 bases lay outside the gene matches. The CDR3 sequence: CASSIVNAGGPVEQFF. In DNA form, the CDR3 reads TGTGCCAGTAGTATCGTGAATGCGGGAGGGCCGGTCGAGCAGTTCTTC.

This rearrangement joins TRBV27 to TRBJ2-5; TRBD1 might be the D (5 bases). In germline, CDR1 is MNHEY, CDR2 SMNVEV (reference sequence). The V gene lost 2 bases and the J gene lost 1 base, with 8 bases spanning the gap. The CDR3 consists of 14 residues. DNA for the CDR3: TGTGCCAGCAGTTTAAGACAGACCCAAGAGACCCAGTACTTC. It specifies CASSLRQTQETQYF.

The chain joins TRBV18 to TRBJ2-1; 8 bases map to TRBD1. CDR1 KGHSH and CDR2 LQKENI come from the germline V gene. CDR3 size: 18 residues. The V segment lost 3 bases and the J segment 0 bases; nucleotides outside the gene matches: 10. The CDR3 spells CASSPSPLGQGSYNEQFF. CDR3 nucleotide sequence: TGTGCCAGCTCACCGTCTCCCCTCGGACAGGGCTCCTACAATGAGCAGTTCTTC.

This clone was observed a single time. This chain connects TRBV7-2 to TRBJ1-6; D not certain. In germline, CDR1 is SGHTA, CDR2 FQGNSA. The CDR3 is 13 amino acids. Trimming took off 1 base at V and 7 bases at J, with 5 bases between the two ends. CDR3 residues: CASSLETNSPLHF. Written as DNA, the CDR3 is TGTGCCAGCAGCTTAGAAACAAATTCACCCCTCCACTTT.

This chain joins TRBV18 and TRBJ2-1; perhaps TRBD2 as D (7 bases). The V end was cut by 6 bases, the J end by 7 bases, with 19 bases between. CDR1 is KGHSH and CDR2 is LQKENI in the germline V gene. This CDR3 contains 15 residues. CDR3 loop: CASSTGGGAGNEQFF. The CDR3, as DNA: TGTGCCAGCTCCACCGGAGGGGGGGCCGGGAATGAGCAGTTCTTC.

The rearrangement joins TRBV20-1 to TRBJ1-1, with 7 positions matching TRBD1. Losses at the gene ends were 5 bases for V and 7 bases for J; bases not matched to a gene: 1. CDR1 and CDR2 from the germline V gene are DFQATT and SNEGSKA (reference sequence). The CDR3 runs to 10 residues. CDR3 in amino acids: CSAGDSEAFF. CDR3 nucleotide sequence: TGCAGTGCTGGGGACAGTGAAGCTTTCTTT.

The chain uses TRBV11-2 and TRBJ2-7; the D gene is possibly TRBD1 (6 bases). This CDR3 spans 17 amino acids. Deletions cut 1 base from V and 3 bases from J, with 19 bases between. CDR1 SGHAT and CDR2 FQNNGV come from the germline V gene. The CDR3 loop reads CASSLVSVRGFNYEQYF. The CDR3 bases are TGTGCCAGCAGCTTAGTTTCTGTCAGGGGTTTCAACTACGAGCAGTACTTC.

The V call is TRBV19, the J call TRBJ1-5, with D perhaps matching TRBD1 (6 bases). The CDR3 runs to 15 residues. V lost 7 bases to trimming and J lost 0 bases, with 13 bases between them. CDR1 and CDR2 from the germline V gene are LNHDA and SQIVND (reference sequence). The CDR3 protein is CASTPDSVSNQPQHF. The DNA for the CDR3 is TGTGCCAGTACCCCGGACAGCGTTAGCAATCAGCCCCAGCATTTT.

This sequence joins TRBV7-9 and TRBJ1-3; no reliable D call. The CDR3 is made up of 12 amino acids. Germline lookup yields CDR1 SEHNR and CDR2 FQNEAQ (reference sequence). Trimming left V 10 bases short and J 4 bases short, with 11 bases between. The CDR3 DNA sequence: TGTGCCACCGCTCAGCGAGGAAACACCATATATTTT. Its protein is CATAQRGNTIYF.